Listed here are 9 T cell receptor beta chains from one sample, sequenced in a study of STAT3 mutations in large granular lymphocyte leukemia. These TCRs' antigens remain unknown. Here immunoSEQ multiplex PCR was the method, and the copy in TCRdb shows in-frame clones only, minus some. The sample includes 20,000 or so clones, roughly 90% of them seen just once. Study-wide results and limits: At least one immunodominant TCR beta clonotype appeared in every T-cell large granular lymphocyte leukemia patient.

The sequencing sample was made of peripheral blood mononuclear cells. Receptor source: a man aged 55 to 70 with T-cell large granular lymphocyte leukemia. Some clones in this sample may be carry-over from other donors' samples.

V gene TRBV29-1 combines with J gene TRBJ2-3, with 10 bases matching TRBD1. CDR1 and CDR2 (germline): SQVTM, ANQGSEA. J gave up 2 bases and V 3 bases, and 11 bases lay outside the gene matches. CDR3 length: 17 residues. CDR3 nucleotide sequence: TGCAGCGTTGATCTGTACTCTGGGACAGGGGACACAGATACGCAGTATTTT. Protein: CSVDLYSGTGDTDTQYF.

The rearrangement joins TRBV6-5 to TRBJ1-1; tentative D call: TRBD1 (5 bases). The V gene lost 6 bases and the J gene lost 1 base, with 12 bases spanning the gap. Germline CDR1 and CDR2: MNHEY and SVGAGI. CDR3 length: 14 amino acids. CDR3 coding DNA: TGTGCCAGCAGGGCCCCAGGGACGAACACTGAAGCTTTCTTT. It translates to CASRAPGTNTEAFF.

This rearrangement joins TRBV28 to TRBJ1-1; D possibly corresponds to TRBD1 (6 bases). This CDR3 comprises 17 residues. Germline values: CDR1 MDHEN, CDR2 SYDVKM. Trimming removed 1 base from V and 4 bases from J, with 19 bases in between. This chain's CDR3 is CASSLLGADRKGTEAFF. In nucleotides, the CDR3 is TGTGCCAGCAGTTTATTGGGGGCCGACAGGAAGGGCACTGAAGCTTTCTTT.

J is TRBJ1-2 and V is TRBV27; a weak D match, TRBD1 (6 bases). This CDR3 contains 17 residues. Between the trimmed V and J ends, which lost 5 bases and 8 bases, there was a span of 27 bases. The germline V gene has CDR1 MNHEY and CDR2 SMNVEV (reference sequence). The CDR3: CASSIGQGLTTLKGYTF. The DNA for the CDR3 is TGTGCCAGCAGTATTGGGCAGGGGCTTACCACCCTCAAAGGCTACACCTTC.

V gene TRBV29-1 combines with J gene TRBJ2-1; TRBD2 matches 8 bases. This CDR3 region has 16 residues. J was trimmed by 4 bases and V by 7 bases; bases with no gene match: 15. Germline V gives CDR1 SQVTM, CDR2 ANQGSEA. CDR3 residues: CSAVPPTSGPYNEQFF. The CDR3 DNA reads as TGCAGCGCCGTCCCCCCCACTAGCGGACCTTACAATGAGCAGTTCTTC.

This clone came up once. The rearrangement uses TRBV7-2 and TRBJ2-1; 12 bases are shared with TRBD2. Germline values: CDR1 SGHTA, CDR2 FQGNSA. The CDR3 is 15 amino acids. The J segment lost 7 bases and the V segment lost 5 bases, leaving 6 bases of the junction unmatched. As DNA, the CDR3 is TGTGCCAGCAGCCTAACTAGCGGGGGGTGGAATGAGCAGTTCTTC. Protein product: CASSLTSGGWNEQFF.

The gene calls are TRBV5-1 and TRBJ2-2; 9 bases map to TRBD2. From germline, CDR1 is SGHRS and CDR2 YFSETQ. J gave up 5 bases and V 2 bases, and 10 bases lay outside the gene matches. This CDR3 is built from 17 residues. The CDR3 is CASSFGGGRAGTGELFF. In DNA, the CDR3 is TGCGCCAGCAGCTTTGGCGGCGGGAGGGCCGGAACCGGGGAGCTGTTTTTT.

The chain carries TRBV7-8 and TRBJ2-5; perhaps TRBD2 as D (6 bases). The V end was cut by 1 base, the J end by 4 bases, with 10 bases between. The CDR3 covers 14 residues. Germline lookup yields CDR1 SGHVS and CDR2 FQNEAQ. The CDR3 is CASSLGSSAETQYF. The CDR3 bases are TGTGCCAGCAGCTTAGGGTCTAGCGCAGAGACCCAGTACTTC.

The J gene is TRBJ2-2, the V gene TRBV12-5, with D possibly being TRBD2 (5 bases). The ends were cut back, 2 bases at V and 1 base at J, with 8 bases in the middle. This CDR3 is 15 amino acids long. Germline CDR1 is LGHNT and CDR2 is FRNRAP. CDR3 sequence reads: CASGLIRENTGELFF. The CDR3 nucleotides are TGTGCTAGTGGTTTGATCCGGGAGAACACCGGGGAGCTGTTTTTT.